This T cell receptor beta chain was documented in a study of T-cell reconstitution after alpha-beta-depleted transplantation in children. Per the germline V gene, CDR1 is SEHNR and CDR2 is FQNEAQ (reference sequence). The CDR3 runs 13 residues. With V trimmed by 7 bases and J by 1 base, 0 bases remained unmatched. Preparing the TCRbeta library involved the use of unique molecular identifiers. TCRdb processed the PCR reads anew with MiXCR; each CDR3 protein has one entry. The data contain a few hundred thousand distinct CDR3 sequences, about a tenth of them seen just once; the ten biggest clones take up about 2.3%.

The material was PBMCs from the stem cell graft donor, obtained from the stem cell graft. This sequence joins TRBV7-9 and TRBJ2-1, with 8 positions matching TRBD2. This TCR was sampled from a human donor who donated a stem cell graft to a child with acute lymphoblastic leukemia. Written as DNA, the CDR3 is TGTGCCAGCACTAGCGGGTCCTACAATGAGCAGTTCTTC. This translates into CASTSGSYNEQFF.